Presented here are 5 T cell receptor beta chains from one specimen sequenced in a study of T cell repertoires in cytomegalovirus infection. TCRdb passed the reads through MiXCR, listing each CDR3 protein once. The sample lists roughly 630,000 distinct CDR3 sequences, 20% to 25% occurring once. The sequencing sample was made of CD8+ T cells from PBMCs. Receptor source: a human donor in good health (CMV status not recorded). Some clones in this sample may be carry-over from other donors' samples.

This rearrangement joins TRBV9 to TRBJ2-3; 7 bases align to TRBD2. CDR1 SGDLS and CDR2 YYNGEE come from the germline V gene. With 3 bases clipped from V and 2 bases from J, the junction kept 9 bases outside the gene matches. This CDR3 spans 16 amino acids. The CDR3 region is CASSDSERGYTDTQYF. The CDR3 nucleotides read TGTGCCAGCAGCGACTCGGAGCGGGGTTACACAGATACGCAGTATTTT.

The chain recombines TRBV25-1 with TRBJ2-1; D not certain. Germline values: CDR1 MGHDK, CDR2 SYGVNS. V shed 1 base and J shed 2 bases, with 9 bases lying between them. CDR3 size: 15 residues. CDR3 bases: TGTGCCAGCAGTGAATTTCGCGGCCCCTACAATGAGCAGTTCTTC. Encoded protein: CASSEFRGPYNEQFF.

A few counts support this clonotype. The chain couples TRBV5-1 to TRBJ1-6; possible D gene TRBD1, 5 bases. Trimming removed 0 bases from V and 14 bases from J, with 12 bases in between. CDR1 is SGHRS and CDR2 is YFSETQ in the germline V gene. This CDR3 comprises 13 residues. CDR3: CASSLVGGRALHF. The DNA of the CDR3 is TGCGCCAGCAGCTTGGTCGGTGGCAGGGCCCTCCACTTT.

The chain links TRBV25-1 to TRBJ1-1, with D hard to call. V lost 7 bases, J lost 7 bases, and 10 bases lay in between. This CDR3 region has 11 residues. Per the germline V gene, CDR1 is MGHDK and CDR2 is SYGVNS. DNA of the CDR3: TGTGCCAGCATACTGGGGATTGAAGCTTTCTTT. It specifies CASILGIEAFF.

This clonotype came up a few times. The V gene is TRBV20-1, the J gene TRBJ2-3; tentative D call: TRBD2 (6 bases). The CDR3 is 16 amino acids. V was cut by 0 bases and J by 3 bases, with 16 bases left in between. Germline assignment: CDR1 DFQATT and CDR2 SNEGSKA (reference sequence). The CDR3 DNA follows: TGCAGTGCTAGAGATCCCGGGACTCCAATTACAGATACGCAGTATTTT. Amino acids: CSARDPGTPITDTQYF.